The 25 T cell receptor beta chains presented below share a single source sample, sequenced in a study of CD8+CD57+ T cells in acquired aplastic anemia. Patients picked for sequencing had shown CD8+CD57+ cell expansion detected by flow cytometry. Genomic DNA templated the TCR beta VDJ and CDR3 profiling. Using its own MiXCR run on the reads, TCRdb lists one record per CDR3 protein. Of around 200,000 distinct CDR3 sequences listed, roughly 60% are singletons. Material: sorted CD4+, CD8+, or CD8+CD57+ T cells (not recorded which) from PBMCs. Receptors were obtained from a human donor with aplastic anemia.

The chain employs TRBV15 and TRBJ2-7, with D possibly TRBD1 on 5 matching bases. The CDR3 length is 16 residues. Germline CDR1 reads LNHNV; CDR2 reads YYDKDF (reference sequence). V lost 2 bases and J 4 bases, leaving 18 bases between the germline ends. CDR3 DNA sequence: TGTGCCACCAGCAGACCCGTGGGGCCCCAAGGGTACGAGCAGTACTTC. Its translation: CATSRPVGPQGYEQYF.

This clonotype was found a few times. The V gene is TRBV29-1, the J gene TRBJ2-5; D unresolved. Germline-derived CDR1 and CDR2 are SQVTM and ANQGSEA. The V and J ends lost 4 bases and 4 bases respectively, with 16 bases between them. The CDR3 totals 14 residues. The CDR3 sequence is CSVALGWGRETQYF. The CDR3 DNA reads as TGCAGCGTTGCGCTTGGATGGGGTAGAGAGACCCAGTACTTC.

This chain's CDR3 is CASSSSSGGAEKTQYF. The DNA for the CDR3 is TGTGCCAGTAGTTCGTCTAGCGGGGGGGCCGAAAAGACCCAGTACTTC. This rearrangement joins TRBV19 to TRBJ2-5; 12 bases agree with TRBD2. The CDR3 is 16 residues long. The V and J ends lost 5 bases and 6 bases, in that order; junction bases with no gene match: 10. Germline assignment: CDR1 LNHDA and CDR2 SQIVND (reference sequence).

This chain joins TRBV2 and TRBJ2-3; possible D gene TRBD2, 7 bases. This CDR3 region has 13 residues. V lost 8 bases, J lost 5 bases, and 14 bases lay in between. Germline V gives CDR1 SNHLY, CDR2 FYNNEI. This CDR3 reads CASRRGAIDTQYF. The CDR3 DNA follows: TGTGCCAGCCGTCGGGGGGCGATAGATACGCAGTATTTT.

The chain employs TRBV9 and TRBJ2-1; 9 nucleotides agree with TRBD1. Germline V CDR1 and CDR2: SGDLS, YYNGEE. Trimming cost V 0 bases and J 9 bases; bases outside gene matches: 10. This CDR3 comprises 16 residues. CDR3 sequence reads: CASSVGGQGSSFEQFF. CDR3 nucleotides: TGTGCCAGCAGCGTAGGGGGACAGGGTTCCTCCTTTGAGCAGTTCTTC.

The rearrangement links TRBV18 to TRBJ1-1; D may be TRBD1 (5 bases). This CDR3 has 14 residues. The germline V gene has CDR1 KGHSH and CDR2 LQKENI. V was pared by 5 bases and J by 1 base, with 11 bases between. For the CDR3, the DNA is TGTGCCAGCTCAACGAGCGGGGGGAACACTGAAGCTTTCTTT. Its translation is CASSTSGGNTEAFF.

This clonotype came up a few times. The J gene is TRBJ2-1, the V gene TRBV7-6, with TRBD2 matching 10 bases. Germline V lookup: CDR1 SGHVS, CDR2 FNYEAQ. V was pared by 1 base and J by 9 bases, with 6 bases of the junction left unmatched. CDR3 length: 15 amino acids. The CDR3 sequence: CASSLGAGGQVEQFF. For the CDR3, the DNA is TGTGCCAGCAGCTTAGGAGCGGGGGGGCAGGTTGAGCAGTTCTTC.

This clonotype was seen repeatedly, ten times or more. Here the CDR3 reads CASSQVGGATNEKLFF. The CDR3 DNA follows: TGCGCCAGCAGCCAAGTGGGGGGAGCAACTAATGAAAAACTGTTTTTT. V gene TRBV4-1 combines with J gene TRBJ1-4; perhaps TRBD1 as D (5 bases). V lost 1 base, J lost 0 bases, and 9 bases lay in between. This CDR3 is 16 amino acids long. Germline CDR1 is MGHRA and CDR2 is YSYEKL.

The rearrangement joins TRBV5-1 to TRBJ1-1; no clear D. Germline assignment: CDR1 SGHRS and CDR2 YFSETQ. V was clipped by 4 bases and J by 8 bases, with 12 bases between them. The CDR3 is made up of 12 amino acids. This chain's CDR3 is CASSAGPGEAFF. CDR3 bases: TGCGCCAGCAGCGCCGGGCCTGGGGAAGCTTTCTTT.

V and J are TRBV28 and TRBJ2-2; the match to TRBD1 covers 7 bases. Looked up from germline, CDR1 is MDHEN and CDR2 is SYDVKM. This CDR3 is 17 amino acids long. The J segment lost 0 bases and the V segment lost 6 bases, leaving 10 bases of the junction unmatched. The CDR3 loop is CASSSGQERSNTGELFF. The CDR3 nucleotides are TGTGCCAGCAGCTCCGGACAGGAGCGCTCGAACACCGGGGAGCTGTTTTTT.

This chain links TRBV7-2 with TRBJ2-7, with 13 bases identical to TRBD2. Germline V gene lookup returns CDR1 SGHTA and CDR2 FQGNSA. CDR3 size: 15 residues. The V and J ends lost 5 bases and 6 bases, in that order; junction bases with no gene match: 7. The chain's CDR3 is CASSLQLAGGGEQYF. The CDR3 DNA is TGTGCCAGCAGCCTTCAACTAGCGGGAGGGGGCGAGCAGTACTTC.

This clonotype came up once. CDR3 loop: CSASEVYEQYF. CDR3 DNA: TGCAGTGCCTCGGAGGTGTACGAGCAGTACTTC. The chain employs TRBV20-1 and TRBJ2-7, with D possibly matching TRBD2 (5 bases). The germline V gene has CDR1 DFQATT and CDR2 SNEGSKA (reference sequence). Trimming stripped 6 bases from V and 4 bases from J, with 10 bases between. The CDR3 runs 11 residues.

The genes are TRBV7-3 and TRBJ2-1; possibly TRBD2 for D (6 bases). Trimming stripped 5 bases from V and 4 bases from J, with 15 bases between. This CDR3 comprises 15 residues. Germline CDR1 SGHTA, CDR2 FQGTGA. The CDR3 region has the DNA TGTGCCAGCAGCGTAGGTAGCGGAACGTACAATGAGCAGTTCTTC. Encoded protein: CASSVGSGTYNEQFF.

The chain combines TRBV6-5 with TRBJ1-2; D is unclear. Trimming took 5 bases from V and 1 from J, leaving 11 bases between them. This CDR3 is 14 amino acids long. CDR1 MNHEY and CDR2 SVGAGI come from the germline V gene. Written as DNA, the CDR3 is TGTGCCAGCAGTGAAATAGGAGTTAACTATGGCTACACCTTC. The encoded protein is CASSEIGVNYGYTF.

The rearrangement uses TRBV29-1 and TRBJ2-7, with 8 bases matching TRBD2. With V trimmed by 5 bases and J by 2 bases, 11 bases remained unmatched. CDR1 SQVTM and CDR2 ANQGSEA come from the germline V gene. The CDR3 spans 15 residues. CDR3 protein: CSVLVRERGTYEQYF. The CDR3 DNA is TGCAGCGTTTTAGTCCGGGAGCGGGGGACCTACGAGCAGTACTTC.

This clonotype was observed once. The chain is built from TRBV2 and TRBJ2-7, with 8 nucleotides matching TRBD2. This CDR3 spans 14 amino acids. J lost 0 bases, V lost 3 bases, and 1 base had no gene match. Germline CDR1 is SNHLY and CDR2 is FYNNEI. The CDR3 sequence: CASSDRGGSYEQYF. CDR3 bases: TGTGCCAGCAGTGATCGGGGGGGCTCCTACGAGCAGTACTTC.

This clonotype appeared many times. The chain uses TRBV5-6 and TRBJ1-1; 7 bases agree with TRBD1. The CDR3 has 13 residues. V lost 3 bases to trimming and J lost 7 bases; unmatched junction nucleotides: 6. The germline CDR1 and CDR2 sequences are SGHDT and YYEEEE. The chain's CDR3 is CASSSTNRGEAFF. DNA of the CDR3: TGTGCCAGCAGCTCGACGAACAGGGGTGAAGCTTTCTTT.

Turning to this clonotype: At one end, the junction sequence differs from germline, possibly due to a read error. The chain has TRBV7-3 and TRBJ1-1, with a weak D call TRBD1 (6 bases). Per germline, CDR1 SGHTA and CDR2 FQGTGA. The CDR3 length is 14 residues. The CDR3 is CASSPQGRSTEASF. The CDR3 DNA reads as TGTGCCAGCAGCCCACAGGGTAGGAGCACTGAAGCTTCCTTT.

The chain joins TRBV10-3 to TRBJ2-7; 7 nucleotides line up with TRBD1. There are 12 residues in the CDR3. Germline CDR1 and CDR2: ENHRY and SYGVKD. J gave up 2 bases and V 10 bases, and 5 bases lay outside the gene matches. Here the CDR3 DNA reads TGTGCCAAAGACAGGGTAACCTACGAGCAGTACTTC. It encodes CAKDRVTYEQYF.

In its sample, this clonotype was seen a few times. The chain is built from TRBV10-3 and TRBJ1-1; TRBD1 might be the D (5 bases). The CDR3 has 13 amino acids. Trimming left V 2 bases short and J 3 bases short, with 7 bases between. CDR1 ENHRY and CDR2 SYGVKD come from the germline V gene. CDR3 sequence: CAISEDSDTEAFF. CDR3 nucleotide sequence: TGTGCCATCAGTGAGGACAGCGACACTGAAGCTTTCTTT.

The genes are TRBV7-2 and TRBJ2-5; the match to TRBD2 covers 9 bases. J was trimmed by 3 bases and V by 5 bases; bases with no gene match: 7. The CDR3 runs 15 residues. In germline, CDR1 is SGHTA, CDR2 FQGNSA. The CDR3 reads CASSPYRLAEETQYF. For the CDR3, the DNA is TGTGCCAGCAGCCCCTACCGACTAGCGGAAGAGACCCAGTACTTC.

The chain carries TRBV19 and TRBJ1-5; weak D call: TRBD1 (6 bases). The CDR3 extends over 14 amino acids. Trimming shortened V by 4 bases and J by 5 bases, and 12 bases separated the two germline ends. The germline CDR1 and CDR2 sequences are LNHDA and SQIVND (reference sequence). The CDR3 DNA reads as TGTGCCAGTAGTAGAGTGGCAGGGGATCAGCCCCAGCATTTT. This encodes CASSRVAGDQPQHF.

The V call is TRBV9, the J call TRBJ2-5, with a weak D call TRBD2 (6 bases). V shed 0 bases and J shed 0 bases, with 12 bases lying between them. Germline CDR1 is SGDLS and CDR2 is YYNGEE. This CDR3 spans 16 amino acids. The chain's CDR3 is CASSVAGGRYQETQYF. The CDR3, as DNA: TGTGCCAGCAGCGTAGCCGGGGGTCGATACCAAGAGACCCAGTACTTC.

This clonotype has only one observation. V gene TRBV5-1 combines with J gene TRBJ2-2, with TRBD1 identical over 8 bases. J lost 5 bases, V lost 3 bases, and 6 bases had no gene match. Germline CDR1 and CDR2: SGHRS and YFSETQ. The CDR3 runs to 15 residues. In DNA form, the CDR3 reads TGCGCCAGCAGCTCCGGACAGGGTAGGACCGGGGAGCTGTTTTTT. Amino acid sequence: CASSSGQGRTGELFF.

V usage is TRBV7-2 and J usage is TRBJ1-4; perhaps TRBD1 as D (5 bases). This CDR3 spans 16 amino acids. V lost 4 bases and J lost 9, with 21 bases in between. Per germline, CDR1 SGHTA and CDR2 FQGNSA. The CDR3 is CASSSGPWQGRKKLFF. CDR3 nucleotides: TGTGCCAGCAGCTCCGGACCTTGGCAGGGACGGAAAAAACTGTTTTTT. Combining the CDR3 with reference TRBV7-2 and TRBJ1-4 gives the whole variable domain GAGVSQSPSNKVTEKGKDVELRCDPISGHTALYWYRQSLGQGLEFLIYFQGNSAPDKSGLPSDRFSAERTGGSVSTLTIQRTQQEDSAVYLCASSSGPWQGRKKLFFGSGTQLSVL.